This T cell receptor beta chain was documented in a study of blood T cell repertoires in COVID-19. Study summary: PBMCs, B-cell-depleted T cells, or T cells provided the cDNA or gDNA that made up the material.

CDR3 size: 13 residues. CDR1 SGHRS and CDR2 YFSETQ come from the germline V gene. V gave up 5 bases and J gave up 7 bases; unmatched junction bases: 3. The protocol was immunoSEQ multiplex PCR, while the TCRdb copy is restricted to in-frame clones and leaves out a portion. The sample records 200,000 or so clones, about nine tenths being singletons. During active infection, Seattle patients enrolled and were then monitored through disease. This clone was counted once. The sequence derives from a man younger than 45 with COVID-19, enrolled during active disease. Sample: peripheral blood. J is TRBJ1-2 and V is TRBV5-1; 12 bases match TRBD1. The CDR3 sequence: CASRAGQGAGYTF. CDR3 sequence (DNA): TGCGCCAGCAGGGCGGGACAGGGGGCTGGCTACACCTTC.